The rows below give T cell receptor beta chains drawn from one sample of a study of CD8+ T cells in alopecia areata. Assay used: immunoSEQ multiplex PCR; TCRdb lists only in-frame clones, some missing. The top ten hold roughly 17% of the sample, which has about 170,000 clones, roughly 50% seen once. Here the sequenced sample was CD4+ T cells sorted from blood, taken at approximately week 56, from a patient treated with tofacitinib. These receptors all stem from a human donor with alopecia areata. Each CDR3 is given with its conserved first and last residue. A D gene is named only where the DNA matches it firmly. Expanded clones get a size class; other rows say once, few or many, or leave the size out.

>TRBD1|16|TRBV30|TRBJ1-1|few
CAWSHHTRDRGPEAFF
TGTGCCTGGAGTCACCACACAAGGGACAGGGGCCCTGAAGCTTTCTTT
>TRBD1|15|TRBV30|TRBJ2-6|NA
CAWRPRGRGANVLTF
TGTGCCTGGAGACCGAGGGGGCGCGGGGCCAACGTCCTGACTTTC
>NA|12|TRBV30|TRBJ2-1|NA
CAWSVRRNEQFF
TGTGCCTGGAGTGTTCGTCGAAATGAGCAGTTCTTC
>TRBD1|14|TRBV29-1|TRBJ1-2|NA
CSVKTSGGNYGYTF
TGCAGCGTTAAGACCTCAGGGGGAAACTATGGCTACACCTTC
>TRBD2|15|TRBV27|TRBJ2-1|NA
CASSLGTSGAGEQFF
TGTGCCAGCAGTTTAGGCACTAGCGGGGCTGGTGAGCAGTTCTTC
>NA|13|TRBV25-1|TRBJ2-1|NA
CASSLETYNEQFF
TGTGCCAGCTCTTTAGAGACCTACAATGAGCAGTTCTTC
>TRBD1|16|TRBV5-1|TRBJ1-2|NA
CASSFSSQGADYGYTF
TGCGCCAGCAGCTTCTCATCCCAGGGGGCAGACTATGGCTACACCTTC
>NA|12|TRBV6-5|TRBJ2-5|NA
CASSRGPETQYF
TGTGCCAGCAGTAGGGGACCAGAGACCCAGTACTTC
>NA|14|TRBV7-2|TRBJ1-5|NA
CASSLTGTPQPQHF
TGTGCCAGCAGCTTAACCGGGACACCTCAGCCCCAGCATTTT
>NA|14|TRBV13|TRBJ1-2|NA
CASSLGTVAKGYTF
TGTGCCAGCAGCTTAGGGACAGTCGCGAAAGGCTACACCTTC
>TRBD2|15|TRBV11-2|TRBJ2-7|NA
CASSATSGGSYEQYF
TGTGCCAGCAGCGCGACTAGCGGGGGCTCCTACGAGCAGTACTTC
>NA|12|TRBV10-3|TRBJ1-1|NA
CAIRGHGTEAFF
TGTGCCATCAGGGGACATGGGACTGAAGCTTTCTTT
>TRBD1|17|TRBV30|TRBJ2-7|NA
CAWSVGRGQGVPYEQYF
TGTGCCTGGAGTGTGGGTCGGGGACAGGGTGTCCCCTACGAGCAGTACTTC
>TRBD1|13|TRBV9|TRBJ1-6|NA
CASSLDRGSPLHF
TGTGCCAGCAGCTTGGACAGGGGTTCACCCCTCCACTTT
>NA|14|TRBV30|TRBJ1-5|NA
CAWSVGSGNQPQHF
TGTGCCTGGAGTGTAGGGAGCGGCAATCAGCCCCAGCATTTT
>NA|16|TRBV14|TRBJ2-6|NA
CASSQSRDSGANVLTF
TGTGCCAGCAGCCAGTCGCGGGACTCTGGGGCCAACGTCCTGACTTTC
>NA|15|TRBV5-1|TRBJ2-7|few
CASSLAGQGVDEQYF
TGCGCCAGCAGCTTGGCGGGACAAGGGGTCGACGAGCAGTACTTC
>NA|14|TRBV2|TRBJ1-6|NA
CASSVGGRNSPLHF
TGTGCCAGCAGTGTTGGGGGGCGTAATTCACCCCTCCACTTT
>NA|15|TRBV12-5|TRBJ2-7|NA
CASGLVMSGSYEQYF
TGTGCTAGTGGTTTGGTAATGTCAGGGAGTTACGAGCAGTACTTC
>TRBD1|17|TRBV12-5|TRBJ1-6|NA
CASGLVSGRGLGSPLHF
TGTGCTAGTGGTTTGGTGAGCGGCAGGGGGTTAGGTTCACCCCTCCACTTT